The sequence of this T cell receptor (beta chain) was determined in a study of blood T cells in healthy people across ages (dated by TCRdb to between 2014 and 2017). General notes on the study: Template switching captured roughly one uniquely barcoded TCR beta cDNA molecule per two T cells in model experiments. To track age-related changes in TCR beta repertoire diversity, the study relied on deep sequencing normalized with unique cDNA molecular identifiers. Donors were grouped into four age groups: young (average roughly 16 years), middle-aged (about 38), aged (around 66) and long-lived (just over 80). Donors of different ages were randomly distributed across sequencing lanes to avoid experimental bias. The study analyzed two additional independent replicas of 1 million unique cDNA reads from the same blood draw for two donors, one aged 18 to 30 and one aged 80 or older.

Systemically healthy Caucasian individuals from Russia, 39 in total and aged roughly 6 to 100 years, were included as donors. Each donor gave around 9 milliliters of peripheral blood, collected into EDTA-treated Vacutainer tubes. Ficoll-Paque density-gradient centrifugation was used to isolate PBMCs, with at least 6 million per sample. Trizol reagent was used to extract total RNA from PBMCs, with at least 5.5 micrograms per sample. For every donor, an aliquot of PBMCs went through flow cytometry to measure the percentages of naive CD45RAhigh/CD27high T cells. At the junction V is shortened by 2 bases and J by 3 bases, with 11 bases in between. The germline V gene provides CDR1 LGHNA and CDR2 YSLEER. From its cysteine to its phenylalanine, the CDR3 spans 15 amino acids. The kept DNA is CDR3 alone, 45 bases in frame from the first base. Points the paper makes about the study in general: Because the CMV infection status of the donors was unknown, age-related changes in expanded clonotypes may potentially have been confounded. Compared with the aged group, the long-lived group had more naive CD4+ T cells, fewer expanded clones and increased TCR diversity, suggesting age selection. As age increased, observed TCR beta diversity per million T cells dropped in a roughly linear way, and a significant reduction was already evident by age about 40. Estimates of total diversity based on one million sequenced T cells were regarded as lower bounds and as underestimates. A strong correlation was found between observed TCR beta diversity and the percentage of naive T cells measured by flow cytometry. Because profiling used bulk unsorted PBMCs, naive and antigen-experienced compartments could not be compared conclusively.

Receptor amplification or capture employed 5' RACE. The sequencer was an Illumina HiSeq 2500. A second 7 to 11 cycle PCR used a sample-barcoded 5' primer and a J-beta primer mix. A unique molecular identifier was introduced onto each TCR beta cDNA molecule by a template-switch 5' adaptor carrying 12 random nucleotides. Each sample yielded at least 2.5 million CDR3-containing paired-end reads. First-strand cDNA was synthesized from all RNA with the Mint cDNA synthesis kit, primed by a TRBC-specific oligonucleotide. Following uracil-DNA glycosylase treatment, a first 18-cycle PCR with universal primers M1SS and BC2_uni_R was performed on all cDNA. Concerning the study's data processing: For normalization, 1 million high-quality reads were randomly selected from each sample, with every read carrying a distinct molecular identifier. Instead of being binned into consensus sequences, reads that shared molecular identifiers were thrown out. MiTCR, with a Q25 quality threshold and the strictest error-elimination algorithm, was used for CDR3 identification, clonotype clustering and error correction. Lower-bound total TCR beta diversity was estimated with a nonparametric unseen species model using Euler transformation. TCRdb ran its own pipeline on the public reads, namely fastp trimming at Q25 and MiXCR clone calling, and kept in-frame beta chains. Rows matching on CDR3 protein sequence are summarized as one entry with the most common DNA and genes. V and J calls and clone size were set by TCRdb, not the authors. The sample table contains 850,000 to 1,100,000 distinct CDR3 sequences; only one count was recorded for around two fifths of them. Together, the top ten hold about an eighth of the sample.

In this sample, this clonotype turned up a few times. Its antigen is currently not known. Base-call qualities are not available, and no considerably larger clone is one nucleotide away. Recombination connected TRBV4-3 to TRBJ2-1, and perhaps TRBD2 as D gene, on 7 matching bases. This clonotype was obtained from a man between 18 and 29 years old in good health. The sequenced sample consisted of blood. The sequenced DNA: TGCGCCAGCAGCCAAAAGGGGGGGGGCTACAATGAGCAGTTCTTC. Translated, this is CASSQKGGGYNEQFF.